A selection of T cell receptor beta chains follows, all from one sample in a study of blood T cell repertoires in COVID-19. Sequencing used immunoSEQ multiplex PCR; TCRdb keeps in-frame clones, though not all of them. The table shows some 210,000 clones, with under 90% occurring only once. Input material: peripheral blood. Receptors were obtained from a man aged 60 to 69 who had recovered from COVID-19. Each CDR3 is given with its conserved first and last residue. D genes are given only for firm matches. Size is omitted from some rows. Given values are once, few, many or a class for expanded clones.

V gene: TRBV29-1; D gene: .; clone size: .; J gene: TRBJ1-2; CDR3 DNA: TGCAGCGTTGGCGCGGCAGAGGCGGTAGGCTACACCTTC; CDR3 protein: CSVGAAEAVGYTF
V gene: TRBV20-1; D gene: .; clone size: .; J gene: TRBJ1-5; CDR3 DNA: TGCAGTGCTAGTTGGGCTGCGATGCGGGTTGGTCAGCCCCAGCATTTT; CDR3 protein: CSASWAAMRVGQPQHF
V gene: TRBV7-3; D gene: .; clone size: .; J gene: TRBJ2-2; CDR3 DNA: TGTGCCAGCAGCCCACGTAGTTTAAACACCGGGGAGCTGTTTTTT; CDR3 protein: CASSPRSLNTGELFF
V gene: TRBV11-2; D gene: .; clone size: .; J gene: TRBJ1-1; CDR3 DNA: TGTGCCAGCAGCTCTGATGGGGCGGGGCGAGGCACTGAAGCTTTCTTT; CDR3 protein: CASSSDGAGRGTEAFF
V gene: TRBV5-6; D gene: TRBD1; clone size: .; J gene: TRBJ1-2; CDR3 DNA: TGTGCCAGCAGCTGGGACAGAAGGGGCTACACCTTC; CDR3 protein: CASSWDRRGYTF
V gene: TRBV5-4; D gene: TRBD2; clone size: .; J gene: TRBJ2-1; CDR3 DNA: TGTGCCAGCAGCTTGGCATGGGGACTAGCGGACAATGAGCAGTTCTTC; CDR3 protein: CASSLAWGLADNEQFF
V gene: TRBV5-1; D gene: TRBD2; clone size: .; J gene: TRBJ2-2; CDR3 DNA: TGCGCCAGCAGCTTGGAGGTAGCGGGAGTTTCCGGGGAGCTGTTTTTT; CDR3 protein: CASSLEVAGVSGELFF
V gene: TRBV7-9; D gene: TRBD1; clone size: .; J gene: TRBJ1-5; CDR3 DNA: TGTGCCAGCAGCGTGGGGACAGTAAACAATCAGCCCCAGCATTTT; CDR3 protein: CASSVGTVNNQPQHF
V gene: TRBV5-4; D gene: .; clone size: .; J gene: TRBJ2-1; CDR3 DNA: TGTGCCAGCAGCTTGTTCGGACTATCCTACAATGAGCAGTTCTTC; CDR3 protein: CASSLFGLSYNEQFF
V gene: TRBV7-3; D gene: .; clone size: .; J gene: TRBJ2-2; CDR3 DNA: TGTGCCAGCAGCTTAAGAAGTCAGGGAGGCACCGGGGAGCTGTTTTTT; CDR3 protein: CASSLRSQGGTGELFF
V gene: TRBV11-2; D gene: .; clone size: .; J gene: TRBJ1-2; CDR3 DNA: TGTGCCAGCAGAAGACAGTACGGATATGGCTACACCTTC; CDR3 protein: CASRRQYGYGYTF
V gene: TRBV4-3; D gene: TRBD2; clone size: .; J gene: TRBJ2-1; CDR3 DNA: TGCGCCAGCAGCCAAGAAGTCCAGCGGGGCAGGAATGAGCAGTTCTTC; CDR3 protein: CASSQEVQRGRNEQFF
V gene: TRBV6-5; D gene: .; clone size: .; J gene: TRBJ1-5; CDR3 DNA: TGTGCCAGCAGACAGGATGGCAATCAGCCCCAGCATTTT; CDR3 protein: CASRQDGNQPQHF
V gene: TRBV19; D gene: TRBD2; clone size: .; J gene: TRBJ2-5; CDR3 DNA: TGTGCCAGTTCCCAGACTAGCGGGAGAGGAGAGACCCAGTACTTC; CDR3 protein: CASSQTSGRGETQYF
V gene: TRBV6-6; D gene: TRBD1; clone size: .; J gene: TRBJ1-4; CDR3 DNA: TGTGCCAGCATCGCCGGGACAGTTAATGAAAAACTGTTTTTT; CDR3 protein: CASIAGTVNEKLFF
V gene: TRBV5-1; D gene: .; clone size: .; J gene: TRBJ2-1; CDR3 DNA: TGCGCCAGCAGCCCTGGGACGGGCGGGGTGTACAATGAGCAGTTCTTC; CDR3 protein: CASSPGTGGVYNEQFF
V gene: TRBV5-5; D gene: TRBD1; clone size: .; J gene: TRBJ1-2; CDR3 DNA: TGTGCCAGCAGCTATTCCGGGACAGGGTATGGCTACACCTTC; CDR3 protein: CASSYSGTGYGYTF
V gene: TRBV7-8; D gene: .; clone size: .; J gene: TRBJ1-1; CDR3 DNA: TGTGCCAGCAGCTTAGGACAGAACACTGAAGCTTTCTTT; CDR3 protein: CASSLGQNTEAFF
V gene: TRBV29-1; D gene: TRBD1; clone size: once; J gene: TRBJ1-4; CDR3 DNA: TGCAGCGCCTTATTACGGACAGGGGCTAATGAAAAACTGTTTTTT; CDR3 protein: CSALLRTGANEKLFF
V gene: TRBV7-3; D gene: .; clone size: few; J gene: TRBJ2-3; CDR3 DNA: TGTGCCACCGCATTACAGGGTGGGGATGGTACGCAGTATTTT; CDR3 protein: CATALQGGDGTQYF
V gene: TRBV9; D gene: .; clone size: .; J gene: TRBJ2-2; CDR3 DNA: TGTGCCAGCAGCGCCGAGCTGCGGACCGGGGAGCTGTTTTTT; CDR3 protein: CASSAELRTGELFF
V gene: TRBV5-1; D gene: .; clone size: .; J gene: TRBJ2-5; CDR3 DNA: TGCGCCAGCTCGCAAAGCGATCTCCAAGAGACCCAGTACTTC; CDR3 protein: CASSQSDLQETQYF